The source of this T cell receptor beta chain is a study of blood T cell repertoires in COVID-19. The V segment lost 5 bases and the J segment 7 bases; nucleotides outside the gene matches: 2. The CDR3 contains 13 residues. The germline V gene encodes CDR1 SEHNR and CDR2 FQNEAQ (reference sequence). The assay was immunoSEQ multiplex PCR, and TCRdb's table has in-frame clones only and misses some. The sample gives about 240,000 clones, around 88% of which show up once; about 4% is in the top ten. This TCR came from a woman in her twenties or thirties who had recovered from COVID-19. The V and J genes are TRBV7-9 and TRBJ2-2; 9 bases map to TRBD1. The sequencing input was PBMCs or T cells enriched from blood (not recorded which). CDR3: CASSGQGIGELFF. The CDR3 DNA sequence: TGTGCCAGCAGCGGACAGGGGATCGGGGAGCTGTTTTTT. Using reference TRBV7-9 and TRBJ2-2 for the parts outside the CDR3, the full variable domain is DTGVSQNPRHKITKRGQNVTFRCDPISEHNRLYWYRQTLGQGPEFLTYFQNEAQLEKSRLLSDRFSAERPKGSFSTLEIQRTEQGDSAMYLCASSGQGIGELFFGEGSRLTVL.